This entry describes one T cell receptor beta chain. What it binds is unknown. Documented treatment: roughly ten-day PBMC culture with coronavirus spike peptide pools or control peptides (ViraFEST assay). TCR sequencing followed the expansion of antigen-specific T cells with peptide pools in ViraFEST. Sequenced with the Oncomine TCR Beta short-read assay was DNA taken from cultured CD4+ T cells. TCRdb processed the PCR reads anew with MiXCR; each CDR3 protein has one entry. The sample yields about 20,000 distinct CDR3 sequences, around 50% seen once. This sample is drawn from a study of vaccination and CD4 T cells after COVID-19. Overall study context: For post-vaccine samples, collection took place a median about 75 days after dose two, ranging from 14 to 241. Spike peptides, overlapping and drawn from SARS-CoV-2, HCoV-NL63, HCoV-OC43 and HCoV-229E, were used to stimulate cells.

Study-level points and caveats: Median SARS-CoV-2-reactive clonotype numbers rose nonsignificantly, about 21 to 38.

Trimming left V 7 bases short and J 3 bases short, with 15 bases between. Germline CDR1 and CDR2: LNHDA and SQIVND (reference sequence). CDR3 length equals 14 residues. Sequencing was done on a sample of CD4+ T cells from blood, cultured in vitro. This clonotype was obtained from a human donor who had recovered from COVID-19. The rearrangement uses TRBV19 and TRBJ1-1; D call uncertain. CDR3 protein: CASNTREGDTEAFF. The DNA of the CDR3 is TGTGCCAGTAACACGAGGGAGGGTGACACTGAAGCTTTCTTT.